This TCR beta chain was observed in a study of beta chain features in type 1 diabetes. Study details: Healthy donors and patients showed comparable age, gender and cell yields. Broader study findings: Cells that show high TCR expression could be over-represented by cDNA sequencing. In the patient group, naive, central memory and Treg TCRB repertoires seemed more alike than in the healthy donor group.

cDNA synthesis used the whole RNA isolate, giving expressed TCRB sequences. Sequencing was performed with immunoSEQ multiplex PCR; in TCRdb, only in-frame clones are kept and a portion is missing. The sample includes roughly 450,000 clones, about 15% seen only once; the top ten take less than 0.04%. Trimming cost V 5 bases and J 4 bases, with 8 bases left between them. CDR3 length: 12 amino acids. Germline V gene sequence: CDR1 SGHAT, CDR2 FQNNGV. This clone was seen only a few times. What it binds is not known. The chain links TRBV11-2 to TRBJ1-2; D remains unclear. This receptor was obtained from a man aged 30 to 45 in good health. Sequencing used naive CD4+ T cells from blood. The CDR3 loop reads CASSHRLYGYTF. In DNA form, the CDR3 reads TGTGCCAGCAGCCACCGCCTCTATGGCTACACCTTC.